This T cell receptor (beta chain) is drawn from a study of beta chain features in type 1 diabetes. Study-wide results and limits: Highly expressing activated T cells could be over-counted with a cDNA template.

The study reverse transcribed the entire isolated RNA, so it sequenced expressed TCRB transcripts. Using immunoSEQ multiplex PCR, the repertoire was profiled, and TCRdb retains in-frame clones only, with some absent. The sample lists 70,000 to 95,000 clones; approximately 32% were seen once. Regarding this clone: As yet, its antigen is unknown.

With 3 bases clipped from V and 4 bases from J, the junction kept 5 bases outside the gene matches. CDR3 length: 14 residues. Germline CDR1 and CDR2: GTSNPN and SVGIG (reference sequence). The V call is TRBV30, the J call TRBJ2-1; TRBD2 aligns across 8 bases. Sequenced: stem cell memory CD4+ T cells from blood. The sequence derives from a woman between 18 and 29 years old in good health. The CDR3 DNA sequence: TGTGCCTGGAGAAGCGGGAGTGGGTACAATGAGCAGTTCTTC. This translates into CAWRSGSGYNEQFF. The full variable domain, with the rest looked up from reference TRBV30 and TRBJ2-1, is SQTIHQWPATLVQPVGSPLSLECTVEGTSNPNLYWYRQAAGRGLQLLFYSVGIGQISSEVPQNLSASRPQDRQFILSSKKLLLSDSGFYLCAWRSGSGYNEQFFGPGTRLTVL.